The clone carrying this TCR beta chain was counted at least ten times. What it recognizes is unknown. The CDR3 regions of TCR beta were amplified from RNA transcripts. Initially, a first-round RT-PCR of the TCR CDR3 employed the HTBI primer set. From the multiplex PCR reads, TCRdb called clonotypes with MiXCR, one entry per CDR3 protein. Among nearly 600,000 distinct CDR3 sequences listed, about 14% were seen once. The source of the sample is a study of T cells in Graves' hyperthyroidism and ophthalmopathy. Findings of the study overall: It was a median around seven months before onset that the model predicted ophthalmopathy. From stable hyperthyroidism, ophthalmopathy was separated by a 13 V-J model.

This receptor was obtained from a woman younger than 45 with Graves' hyperthyroidism that later progressed to Graves' ophthalmopathy. Specimen: blood.

The CDR3 bases are TGTGCCAGCAGCCAGGGGGCGGGAGGCGTAGGAGATACGCAGTATTTT. Its translation is CASSQGAGGVGDTQYF. The rearrangement uses TRBV7-9 and TRBJ2-3; D is tentatively TRBD1 or TRBD2 (8 bases each). This CDR3 contains 16 residues. Germline CDR1 and CDR2: SEHNR and FQNEAQ (reference sequence). V gave up 5 bases and J gave up 5 bases, with 20 bases separating them.